These 27 T cell receptor beta chains were all obtained from the same sample, sequenced in a study of STAT3 mutations in large granular lymphocyte leukemia. Study-wide results and caveats: At least one immunodominant TCR beta clonotype appeared in every T-cell large granular lymphocyte leukemia patient.

Antigens for these TCRs are unknown. Assay: immunoSEQ multiplex PCR; the TCRdb copy retains only in-frame clones and omits some. The repertoire holds over 30,000 clones, with 70% to 90% as singletons. The sequenced material came from PBMCs. These receptors came from a human donor with T large granular lymphocyte leukemia. Some clones in this sample may be carry-over from other donors' samples.

The chain joins TRBV7-9 to TRBJ1-1; the D is unclear. V lost 0 bases, J lost 0 bases, and 5 bases lay in between. The CDR3 contains 14 residues. The germline V gene encodes CDR1 SEHNR and CDR2 FQNEAQ (reference sequence). The CDR3 DNA sequence: TGTGCCAGCAGCTTAGCGAGATTGAACACTGAAGCTTTCTTT. Residues: CASSLARLNTEAFF.

The V call is TRBV4-3, the J call TRBJ2-1; 8 positions match TRBD2. V gave up 0 bases and J gave up 5 bases; unmatched junction bases: 6. Germline CDR1 is LGHNA and CDR2 is YSLEER. The CDR3 extends over 16 amino acids. The CDR3 is CASSQDLAGGNNEQFF. CDR3 DNA sequence: TGCGCCAGCAGCCAAGATCTGGCGGGGGGAAACAATGAGCAGTTCTTC.

The chain carries TRBV7-9 and TRBJ2-1, with TRBD1 as a possible D gene (5 bases). This CDR3 comprises 15 residues. Trimming stripped 6 bases from V and 0 bases from J, with 12 bases between. Germline V CDR1 and CDR2: SEHNR, FQNEAQ (reference sequence). The CDR3 is CASRSGQSSYNEQFF. CDR3 DNA: TGTGCCAGCAGATCAGGGCAGAGCTCCTACAATGAGCAGTTCTTC.

The CDR3 reads CASSFRDNTEAFF. CDR3 in DNA: TGTGCCAGCAGTTTTCGGGATAACACTGAAGCTTTCTTT. The rearrangement links TRBV6-5 to TRBJ1-1; D is unresolved. CDR1 is MNHEY, CDR2 SVGAGI, per germline. Trimming stripped 4 bases from V and 2 bases from J, with 8 bases between. The CDR3 runs 13 residues.

The V call is TRBV14, the J call TRBJ1-2; the D gene is possibly TRBD1 (5 bases). The V end was cut by 5 bases, the J end by 4 bases, with 14 bases between. CDR3 size: 14 residues. The germline gives CDR1 SGHDN, CDR2 FVKESK. Here the CDR3 reads CASSVSGLPYGYTF. The DNA for the CDR3 is TGTGCCAGCAGCGTCTCGGGGCTTCCCTATGGCTACACCTTC.

The rearrangement uses TRBV2 and TRBJ1-1, with D unresolved. The CDR3 is made up of 13 amino acids. CDR1 SNHLY and CDR2 FYNNEI come from the germline V gene. The germline V and J ends were trimmed by 3 bases and 3 bases, with 8 bases remaining between them. The CDR3 loop reads CASSDELDTEAFF. CDR3 nucleotide sequence: TGTGCCAGCAGTGATGAGTTAGACACTGAAGCTTTCTTT.

V is TRBV5-4 and J is TRBJ2-3, with 7 bases lining up with TRBD1. The CDR3 is made up of 15 amino acids. In germline, CDR1 is SGHNT, CDR2 YYREEE (reference sequence). The V and J ends lost 0 bases and 3 bases, in that order; junction bases with no gene match: 4. This chain's CDR3 is CASSLDRGWTDTQYF. For the CDR3, the DNA is TGTGCCAGCAGCTTGGACAGGGGATGGACAGATACGCAGTATTTT.

This clone occurred a few times. The CDR3 protein is CASIEDSGGYNEQFF. The CDR3 DNA sequence: TGCGCCAGCATAGAAGATAGCGGGGGCTACAATGAGCAGTTCTTC. This chain connects TRBV5-1 to TRBJ2-1; 9 nucleotides align to TRBD2. Germline CDR1 reads SGHRS; CDR2 reads YFSETQ. Losses at the gene ends were 6 bases for V and 3 bases for J; bases not matched to a gene: 7. The CDR3 spans 15 residues.

The rearrangement links TRBV6-5 to TRBJ1-5; a possible D gene is TRBD1 (6 bases). Germline V gene sequence: CDR1 MNHEY, CDR2 SVGAGI. The CDR3 has 14 amino acids. Trimming shortened V by 3 bases and J by 7 bases, and 13 bases separated the two germline ends. Here the CDR3 reads CASSYVGAGQPQHF. In DNA form, the CDR3 reads TGTGCCAGCAGTTATGTGGGGGCTGGGCAGCCCCAGCATTTT.

This sequence joins TRBV10-3 and TRBJ2-5; 8 bases agree with TRBD1. Germline assignment: CDR1 ENHRY and CDR2 SYGVKD. The CDR3 length is 13 residues. V dropped 10 bases and J dropped 5; count of bases not matched to a gene: 9. The CDR3 region is CATDAGGLETQYF. The CDR3 DNA sequence: TGTGCCACCGACGCAGGGGGCCTTGAGACCCAGTACTTC.

The chain has TRBV9 and TRBJ1-6; tentatively, D is TRBD1 (5 bases). Trimming stripped 2 bases from V and 0 bases from J, with 9 bases between. Germline V gene data show CDR1 as SGDLS and CDR2 as YYNGEE. There are 16 residues in the CDR3. The CDR3 DNA follows: TGTGCCAGCAGCGTGGGACCAAGCTCCTATAATTCACCCCTCCACTTT. It yields the protein CASSVGPSSYNSPLHF. The full variable domain, with the rest looked up from reference TRBV9 and TRBJ1-6, is DSGVTQTPKHLITATGQRVTLRCSPRSGDLSVYWYQQSLDQGLQFLIQYYNGEERAKGNILERFSAQQFPDLHSELNLSSLELGDSALYFCASSVGPSSYNSPLHFGNGTRLTVT.

This chain uses TRBV5-1 with TRBJ1-1, with 8 bases that match TRBD1. The CDR3 contains 15 residues. Germline V lookup: CDR1 SGHRS, CDR2 YFSETQ. Losses at the gene ends were 3 bases for V and 5 bases for J; bases not matched to a gene: 9. CDR3 sequence reads: CASSSFTGGGTEAFF. For the CDR3, the DNA is TGCGCCAGCAGCTCTTTCACAGGGGGTGGAACTGAAGCTTTCTTT.

The chain combines TRBV7-9 with TRBJ1-4; 7 positions match TRBD1. The CDR3 is 14 amino acids. CDR1 and CDR2 (germline): SEHNR, FQNEAQ (reference sequence). Germline trimming cut 5 bases from V and 8 bases from J; bases unmatched to any gene: 8. CDR3 sequence: CASSHKGGQEKLFF. The DNA for the CDR3 is TGTGCCAGCAGCCACAAGGGGGGACAGGAAAAACTGTTTTTT.

J is TRBJ1-5 and V is TRBV5-1; a weak D match, TRBD1 (6 bases). CDR1 and CDR2 (germline): SGHRS, YFSETQ. V was trimmed by 0 bases and J by 2 bases, leaving 15 bases between them. There are 17 residues in the CDR3. The DNA of the CDR3 is TGCGCCAGCAGCTTGGGGGCCCCAGGGGCAGGCAATCAGCCCCAGCATTTT. Encoded protein: CASSLGAPGAGNQPQHF.

The chain uses TRBV9 and TRBJ1-1; 9 bases map to TRBD1. Trimming removed 4 bases from V and 1 base from J; junction bases left unmatched: 8. The CDR3 has 16 residues. CDR1 is SGDLS, CDR2 YYNGEE, per germline. The CDR3 DNA reads as TGTGCCAGCAGCCCGGACAGGGGAGGCGGGAACACTGAAGCTTTCTTT. It yields the protein CASSPDRGGGNTEAFF. The variable domain in full, with the rest retrieved from reference TRBV9 and TRBJ1-1, is DSGVTQTPKHLITATGQRVTLRCSPRSGDLSVYWYQQSLDQGLQFLIQYYNGEERAKGNILERFSAQQFPDLHSELNLSSLELGDSALYFCASSPDRGGGNTEAFFGQGTRLTVV.

The V call is TRBV6-5, the J call TRBJ1-5, with D uncertain. This CDR3 region has 13 residues. Germline lookup yields CDR1 MNHEY and CDR2 SVGAGI. V dropped 4 bases and J dropped 3 bases, with 7 bases sitting between them. The CDR3 nucleotides are TGTGCCAGCAGTTCCGGATCCAATCAGCCCCAGCATTTT. It codes for CASSSGSNQPQHF.

The chain joins TRBV11-3 to TRBJ1-2, with 10 bases lining up with TRBD1. The CDR3 has 18 amino acids. In germline, CDR1 is SGHNT, CDR2 YENEEA. J gave up 0 bases and V 0 bases, and 7 bases lay outside the gene matches. The CDR3: CASSLDGGQGNANYGYTF. CDR3 DNA: TGTGCCAGCAGCTTAGATGGGGGACAGGGGAACGCTAACTATGGCTACACCTTC.

The chain employs TRBV25-1 and TRBJ2-2; no reliable D call. The CDR3 consists of 13 residues. V lost 6 bases and J 3 bases, leaving 8 bases between the germline ends. The germline gives CDR1 MGHDK, CDR2 SYGVNS. In nucleotides, the CDR3 is TGTGCCAGCAGGGTTTCGCACACCGGGGAGCTGTTTTTT. As protein: CASRVSHTGELFF.

The rearrangement uses TRBV10-3 and TRBJ1-4; maybe TRBD1 (5 bases). The germline V and J ends were trimmed by 6 bases and 0 bases, with 8 bases remaining between them. In germline, CDR1 is ENHRY, CDR2 SYGVKD. The CDR3 length is 14 residues. This CDR3 is CAIRDTTTNEKLFF. DNA for the CDR3: TGTGCCATCAGGGACACGACAACTAATGAAAAACTGTTTTTT.

The chain recombines TRBV7-8 with TRBJ2-1; 12 nucleotides agree with TRBD2. The CDR3 totals 18 residues. The junction had 8 bases not matched to a gene; V was cut back by 1 base and J by 4 bases. Germline CDR1 reads SGHVS; CDR2 reads FQNEAQ. Here the CDR3 reads CASSLGLAGGLGYNEQFF. The DNA for the CDR3 is TGTGCCAGCAGCTTAGGCCTAGCGGGGGGGCTCGGTTACAATGAGCAGTTCTTC.

V and J are TRBV6-1 and TRBJ2-7; possibly TRBD1 or TRBD2 for D (5 bases each). Deletions cut 3 bases from V and 5 bases from J, with 14 bases between. The CDR3 runs 14 residues. Germline lookup yields CDR1 MNHNS and CDR2 SASEGT. Here the CDR3 DNA reads TGTGCCAGCAGTGACCGGGACCGATTCGACGAGCAGTACTTC. It specifies CASSDRDRFDEQYF.

J is TRBJ2-4 and V is TRBV20-1, with D perhaps TRBD2 (6 bases). The germline V gene encodes CDR1 DFQATT and CDR2 SNEGSKA (reference sequence). The CDR3 spans 11 residues. V lost 2 bases and J 8 bases, leaving 7 bases between the germline ends. This CDR3 is CSARPGDIQYF. The CDR3 DNA follows: TGCAGTGCTAGACCGGGGGACATTCAGTACTTC.

CDR3 protein: CASSLAGNQETQYF. The CDR3 DNA follows: TGTGCCAGCAGCTTAGCGGGGAATCAAGAGACCCAGTACTTC. The chain joins TRBV7-6 to TRBJ2-5; D not resolved. With 0 bases removed from V and 2 bases from J, the gap between germline ends came to 7 bases. CDR3 size: 14 residues. Germline CDR1 SGHVS, CDR2 FNYEAQ.

In DNA form, the CDR3 reads TGTGCCAGCTCAACAGGGAGATCAGAAAAACTGTTTTTT. Translated: CASSTGRSEKLFF. V is TRBV18 and J is TRBJ1-4, with D tentatively TRBD1 (6 bases). Between the trimmed V and J ends, which lost 5 bases and 8 bases, there was a span of 12 bases. Germline lookup yields CDR1 KGHSH and CDR2 LQKENI. The CDR3 sequence is 13 residues long.

This CDR3 reads CASSPHGLATDTQYF. Here the CDR3 DNA reads TGCGCCAGCAGCCCGCACGGACTAGCTACAGATACGCAGTATTTT. The J gene is TRBJ2-3, the V gene TRBV4-1, with TRBD2 matching over 8 bases. Germline values: CDR1 MGHRA, CDR2 YSYEKL. CDR3 length: 15 residues. V lost 4 bases, J lost 3 bases, and 6 bases stayed unmatched.

The chain recombines TRBV7-9 with TRBJ1-1; possibly TRBD1 for D (5 bases). CDR1 and CDR2 from the germline V gene are SEHNR and FQNEAQ (reference sequence). CDR3 size: 17 residues. V lost 5 bases, J lost 1 base, and 20 bases lay in between. CDR3 coding DNA: TGTGCCAGCAGCCCAAGGACGGGGAGGGGTACGAACACTGAAGCTTTCTTT. Translation: CASSPRTGRGTNTEAFF.

The rearrangement uses TRBV7-8 and TRBJ2-5, with 11 nucleotides matching TRBD2. The V gene's germline CDR1 is SGHVS and CDR2 FQNEAQ. The CDR3 sequence is 16 residues long. J lost 5 bases, V lost 1 base, and 6 bases had no gene match. The CDR3 here is CASSLVTASGGETQYF. In DNA form, the CDR3 reads TGTGCCAGCAGCTTAGTGACCGCTAGCGGGGGGGAGACCCAGTACTTC.